This T cell receptor (beta chain) derives from a study of beta chain features in type 1 diabetes. Study results and caveats: All four CD4+ subsets of Type 1 diabetes patients contained TCRB CDR3s that were moderately but significantly shorter.

This clone was seen only a few times. The antigen is not known. The whole isolated RNA underwent reverse transcription, so sequencing captured expressed TCRB transcripts. There were 3 million to 4 million reads on average in the naive, central memory and regulatory T cell samples. TCRdb's table, derived via immunoSEQ multiplex PCR, lists solely in-frame clones and lacks some. The sample contains about 240,000 clones, more than 11% of which appear only once. The CDR3 is 17 residues long. Germline values: CDR1 SGHAT, CDR2 FQNNGV. V was clipped by 4 bases and J by 3 bases; unmatched bases: 7. This sequence was found in a man aged 30-40 years with type 1 diabetes. This chain uses TRBV11-2 with TRBJ2-5, with 14 bases matching TRBD2. Sequenced input: naive CD4+ T cells from blood. CDR3: CASSSGTSGGQKETQYF. The CDR3 nucleotides are TGTGCCAGCAGCTCAGGGACTAGCGGGGGACAGAAAGAGACCCAGTACTTC.